In its sample, the clone carrying this T cell receptor (beta chain) was seen once. This specimen belongs to a study of OX40 agonist ivuxolimab in advanced cancers. Libraries were prepared by immunoSEQ multiplex PCR; TCRdb keeps only in-frame clonotypes and omits some of them. Of approximately 23,000 clones listed, approximately 83% were seen once; the top ten hold roughly 32%. The CDR3 loop spans 18 amino acids. Germline assignment: CDR1 SNHLY and CDR2 FYNNEI. V shed 6 bases and J 0 bases; nucleotides not matched to a gene: 12. This TCR was sampled from an adult with an advanced solid tumor such as melanoma, head and neck, liver or kidney cancer. Source: CD4+ or CD8+ T cells sorted from blood, taken in a trial of the OX40 agonist ivuxolimab. J is TRBJ2-7 and V is TRBV2; 12 bases are shared with TRBD2. CDR3: CASRGSGTSGSRSYEQYF. The CDR3 bases are TGTGCCAGCAGGGGGTCCGGGACTAGCGGGTCCCGCTCCTACGAGCAGTACTTC.